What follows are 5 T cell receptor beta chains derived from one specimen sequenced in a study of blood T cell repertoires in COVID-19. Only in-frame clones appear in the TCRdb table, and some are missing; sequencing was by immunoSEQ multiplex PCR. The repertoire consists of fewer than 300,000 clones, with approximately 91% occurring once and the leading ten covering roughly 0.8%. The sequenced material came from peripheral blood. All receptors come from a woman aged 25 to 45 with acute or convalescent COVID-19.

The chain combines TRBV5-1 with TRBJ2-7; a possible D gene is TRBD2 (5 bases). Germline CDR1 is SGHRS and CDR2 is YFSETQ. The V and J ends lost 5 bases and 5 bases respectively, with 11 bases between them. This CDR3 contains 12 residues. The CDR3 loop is CASSLEGHEQYF. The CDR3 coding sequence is TGCGCCAGCAGTCTTGAGGGCCACGAGCAGTACTTC.

DNA for the CDR3: TGTGCCAGCAGCCAAGAGGGACTCTCGAACACCGGGGAGCTGTTTTTT. The encoded protein is CASSQEGLSNTGELFF. The genes are TRBV3-1 (or the pseudogene TRBV3-2) and TRBJ2-2; TRBD2 is a possible D gene (6 bases). This CDR3 is built from 16 residues. V lost 0 bases and J lost 0, with 8 bases in between. Germline CDR1 reads LGHDT; CDR2 reads YNNKEL (reference sequence).

CDR3 region: CASGDYSYEQYF. The DNA of the CDR3 is TGTGCCAGCGGGGACTACTCCTACGAGCAGTACTTC. The chain uses TRBV6-5 and TRBJ2-7; 7 bases align to TRBD2. This CDR3 contains 12 residues. The germline V gene encodes CDR1 MNHEY and CDR2 SVGAGI. Trimming cost V 8 bases and J 0 bases; bases outside gene matches: 1.

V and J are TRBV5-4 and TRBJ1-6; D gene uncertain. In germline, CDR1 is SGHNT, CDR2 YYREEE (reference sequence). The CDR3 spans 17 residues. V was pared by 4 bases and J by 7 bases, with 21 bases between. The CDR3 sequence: CASSPGPTPTGNSPLHF. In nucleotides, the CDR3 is TGTGCCAGCAGCCCTGGGCCCACTCCAACCGGAAATTCACCCCTCCACTTT.

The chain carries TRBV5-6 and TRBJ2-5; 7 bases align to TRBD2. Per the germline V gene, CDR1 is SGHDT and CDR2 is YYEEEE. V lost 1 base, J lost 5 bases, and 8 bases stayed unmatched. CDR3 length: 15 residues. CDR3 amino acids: CASSLPAGEPETQYF. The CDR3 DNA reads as TGTGCCAGCAGCTTGCCGGCGGGAGAGCCGGAGACCCAGTACTTC.